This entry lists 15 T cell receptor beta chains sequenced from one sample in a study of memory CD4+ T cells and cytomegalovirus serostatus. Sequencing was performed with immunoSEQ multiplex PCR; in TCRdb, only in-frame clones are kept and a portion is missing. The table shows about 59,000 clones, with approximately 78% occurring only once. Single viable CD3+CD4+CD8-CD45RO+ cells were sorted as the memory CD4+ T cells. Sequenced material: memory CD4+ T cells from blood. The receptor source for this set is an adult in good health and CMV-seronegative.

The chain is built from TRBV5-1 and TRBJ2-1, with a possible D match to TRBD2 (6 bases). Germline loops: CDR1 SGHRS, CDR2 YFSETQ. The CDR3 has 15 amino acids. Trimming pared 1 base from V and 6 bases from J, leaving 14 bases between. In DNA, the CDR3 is TGCGCCAGCAGCTTGTTAGCGGAGTTCGTCAATGAGCAGTTCTTC. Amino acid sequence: CASSLLAEFVNEQFF. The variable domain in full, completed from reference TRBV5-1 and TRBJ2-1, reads KAGVTQTPRYLIKTRGQQVTLSCSPISGHRSVSWYQQTPGQGLQFLFEYFSETQRNKGNFPGRFSGRQFSNSRSEMNVSTLELGDSALYLCASSLLAEFVNEQFFGPGTRLTVL.

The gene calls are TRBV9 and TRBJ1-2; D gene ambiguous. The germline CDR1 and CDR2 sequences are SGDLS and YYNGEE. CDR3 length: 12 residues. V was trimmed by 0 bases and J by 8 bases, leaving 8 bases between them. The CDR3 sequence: CASSVVGGGYTF. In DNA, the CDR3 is TGTGCCAGCAGCGTAGTCGGCGGGGGCTACACCTTC.

CDR3 sequence: CASRRGTSGPTDTQYF. The CDR3 DNA reads as TGCGCCAGCAGGCGCGGGACTAGCGGACCCACAGATACGCAGTATTTT. The chain combines TRBV5-1 with TRBJ2-3; 11 nucleotides match TRBD2. Per germline, CDR1 SGHRS and CDR2 YFSETQ. The CDR3 is 16 residues long. V lost 5 bases, J lost 2 bases, and 7 bases stayed unmatched. The whole variable domain, remainder taken from reference TRBV5-1 and TRBJ2-3, is KAGVTQTPRYLIKTRGQQVTLSCSPISGHRSVSWYQQTPGQGLQFLFEYFSETQRNKGNFPGRFSGRQFSNSRSEMNVSTLELGDSALYLCASRRGTSGPTDTQYFGPGTRLTVL.

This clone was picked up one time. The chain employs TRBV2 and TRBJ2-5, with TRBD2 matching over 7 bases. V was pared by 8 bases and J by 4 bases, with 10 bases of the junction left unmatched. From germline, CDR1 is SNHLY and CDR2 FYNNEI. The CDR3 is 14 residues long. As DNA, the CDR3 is TGTGCCAGCCATGGGGGAGGGCGTTTAGAGACCCAGTACTTC. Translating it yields CASHGGGRLETQYF.

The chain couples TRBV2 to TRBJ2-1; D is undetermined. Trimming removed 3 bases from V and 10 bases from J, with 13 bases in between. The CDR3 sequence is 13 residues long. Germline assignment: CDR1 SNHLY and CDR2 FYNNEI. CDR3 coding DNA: TGTGCCAGCAGTGACGTGGGTCTGGTGGAGCAGTTCTTC. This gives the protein CASSDVGLVEQFF.

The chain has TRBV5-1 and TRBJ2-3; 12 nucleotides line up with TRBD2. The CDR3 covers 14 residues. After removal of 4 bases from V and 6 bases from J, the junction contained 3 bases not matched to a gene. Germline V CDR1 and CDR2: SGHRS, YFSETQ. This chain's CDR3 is CASSRLAGADTQYF. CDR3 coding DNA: TGCGCCAGCAGCCGACTAGCGGGGGCGGATACGCAGTATTTT. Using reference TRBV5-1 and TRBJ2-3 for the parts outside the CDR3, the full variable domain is KAGVTQTPRYLIKTRGQQVTLSCSPISGHRSVSWYQQTPGQGLQFLFEYFSETQRNKGNFPGRFSGRQFSNSRSEMNVSTLELGDSALYLCASSRLAGADTQYFGPGTRLTVL.

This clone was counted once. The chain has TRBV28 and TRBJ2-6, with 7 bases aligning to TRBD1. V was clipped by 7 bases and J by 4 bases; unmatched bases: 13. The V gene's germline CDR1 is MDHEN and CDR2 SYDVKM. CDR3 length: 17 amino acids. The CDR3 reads CASIRQGPAGGANVLTF. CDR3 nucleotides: TGTGCCAGCATTAGACAGGGCCCCGCGGGCGGGGCCAACGTCCTGACTTTC.

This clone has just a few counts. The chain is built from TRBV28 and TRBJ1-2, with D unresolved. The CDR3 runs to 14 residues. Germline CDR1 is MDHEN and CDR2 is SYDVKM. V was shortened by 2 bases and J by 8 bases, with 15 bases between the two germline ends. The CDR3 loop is CASSLRTQLSGYTF. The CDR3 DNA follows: TGTGCCAGCAGTTTACGGACCCAGCTGAGCGGCTACACCTTC.

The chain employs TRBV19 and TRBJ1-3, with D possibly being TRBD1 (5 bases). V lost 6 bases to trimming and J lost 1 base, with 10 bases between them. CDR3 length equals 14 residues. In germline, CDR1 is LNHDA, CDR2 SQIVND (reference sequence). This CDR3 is CASSIQDSGNTIYF. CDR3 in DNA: TGTGCCAGTAGCATACAGGATTCTGGAAACACCATATATTTT.

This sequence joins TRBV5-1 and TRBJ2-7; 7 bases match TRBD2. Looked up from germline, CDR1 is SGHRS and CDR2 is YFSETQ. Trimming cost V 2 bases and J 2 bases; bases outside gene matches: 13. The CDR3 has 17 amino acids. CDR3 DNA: TGCGCCAGCAGCTTCCCTTTGGGGGGGGAGAAAGCCTACGAGCAGTACTTC. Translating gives CASSFPLGGEKAYEQYF.

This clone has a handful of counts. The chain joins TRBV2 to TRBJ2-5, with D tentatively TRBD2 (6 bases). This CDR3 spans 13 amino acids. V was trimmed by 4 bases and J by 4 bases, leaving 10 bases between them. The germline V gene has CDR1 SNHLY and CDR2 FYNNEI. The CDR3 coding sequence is TGTGCCAGCAGTGTCGGGGGAGGAGAGACCCAGTACTTC. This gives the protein CASSVGGGETQYF.

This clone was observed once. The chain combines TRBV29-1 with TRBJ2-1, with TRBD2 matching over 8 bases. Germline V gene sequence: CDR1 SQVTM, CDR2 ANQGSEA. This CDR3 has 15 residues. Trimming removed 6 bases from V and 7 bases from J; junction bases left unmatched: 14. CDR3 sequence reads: CSVKPYPSGYNEQFF. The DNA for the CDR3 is TGCAGCGTAAAGCCCTATCCTAGCGGGTATAATGAGCAGTTCTTC.

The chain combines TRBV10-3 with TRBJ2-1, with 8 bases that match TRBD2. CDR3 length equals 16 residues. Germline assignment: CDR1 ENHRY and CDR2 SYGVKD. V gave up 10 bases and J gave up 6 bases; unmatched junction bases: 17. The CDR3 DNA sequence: TGTGCCACTAACCCGACGAGCGGGAGATCGTTCAATGAGCAGTTCTTC. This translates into CATNPTSGRSFNEQFF.

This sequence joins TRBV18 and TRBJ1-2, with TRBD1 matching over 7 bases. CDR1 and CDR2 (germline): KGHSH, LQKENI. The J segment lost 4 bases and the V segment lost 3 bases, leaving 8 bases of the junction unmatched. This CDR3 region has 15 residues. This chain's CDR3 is CASSPPSTGTYGYTF. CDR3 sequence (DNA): TGTGCCAGCTCACCCCCGTCGACAGGGACCTATGGCTACACCTTC.

CDR3 coding DNA: TGTGCCAGCAGCTTTGGACAGGCGGACTACGAGCAGTACTTC. This gives the protein CASSFGQADYEQYF. V is TRBV9 and J is TRBJ2-7; 7 bases line up with TRBD1. The ends lost 4 bases at V and 3 bases at J; junction bases unmatched: 7. Germline values: CDR1 SGDLS, CDR2 YYNGEE. The CDR3 loop spans 14 amino acids.